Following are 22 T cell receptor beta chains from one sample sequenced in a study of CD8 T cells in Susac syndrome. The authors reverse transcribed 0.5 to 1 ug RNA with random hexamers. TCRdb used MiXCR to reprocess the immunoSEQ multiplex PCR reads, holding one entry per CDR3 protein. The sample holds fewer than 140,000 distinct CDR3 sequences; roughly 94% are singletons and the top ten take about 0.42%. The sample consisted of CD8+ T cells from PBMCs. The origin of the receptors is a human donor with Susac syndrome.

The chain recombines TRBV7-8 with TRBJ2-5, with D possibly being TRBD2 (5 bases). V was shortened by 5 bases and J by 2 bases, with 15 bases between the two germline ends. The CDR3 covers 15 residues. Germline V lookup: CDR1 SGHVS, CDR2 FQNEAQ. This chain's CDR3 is CASSRRTQRQETQYF. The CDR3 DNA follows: TGTGCCAGCAGCCGCAGGACCCAGCGGCAAGAGACCCAGTACTTC.

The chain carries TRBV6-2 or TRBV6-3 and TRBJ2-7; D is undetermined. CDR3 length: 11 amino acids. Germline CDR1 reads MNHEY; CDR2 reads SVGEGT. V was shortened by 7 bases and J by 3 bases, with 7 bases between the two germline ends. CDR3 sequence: CASTNNYEQYF. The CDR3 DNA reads TGTGCCAGCACCAACAACTACGAGCAGTACTTC.

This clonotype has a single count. CDR3 nucleotides: TGTGCCAGCAGCGCCCGGACTAGCGGGGACAGAGAGACCCAGTACTTC. Its protein is CASSARTSGDRETQYF. The chain has TRBV3-1 and TRBJ2-5, with TRBD2 matching over 12 bases. This CDR3 contains 16 residues. Trimming took 5 bases from V and 4 from J; bases not matched to a gene: 8. Per the germline V gene, CDR1 is LGHDT and CDR2 is YNNKEL (reference sequence).

The CDR3 bases are TGTGCCAGCATATCGGAGTACGAGCAGTACTTC. This gives the protein CASISEYEQYF. J is TRBJ2-7 and V is TRBV7-9; D gene uncertain. CDR1 SEHNR and CDR2 FQNEAQ come from the germline V gene (reference sequence). The CDR3 is 11 amino acids. Trimming took off 7 bases at V and 4 bases at J, with 8 bases between the two ends.

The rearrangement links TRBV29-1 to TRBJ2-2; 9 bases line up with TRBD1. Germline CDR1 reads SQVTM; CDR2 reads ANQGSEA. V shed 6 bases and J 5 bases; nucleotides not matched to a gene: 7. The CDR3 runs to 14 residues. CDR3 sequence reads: CSVVPGQGTGELFF. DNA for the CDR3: TGCAGCGTGGTCCCGGGACAGGGAACCGGGGAGCTGTTTTTT.

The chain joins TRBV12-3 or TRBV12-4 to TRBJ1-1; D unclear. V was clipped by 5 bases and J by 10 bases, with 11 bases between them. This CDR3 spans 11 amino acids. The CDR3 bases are TGTGCCAGCAGTGACCTAGCGGGAGCTTTCTTT. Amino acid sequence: CASSDLAGAFF.

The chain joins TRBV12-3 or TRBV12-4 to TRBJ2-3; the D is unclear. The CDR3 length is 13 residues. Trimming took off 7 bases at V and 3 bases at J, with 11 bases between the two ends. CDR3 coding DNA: TGTGCCAGCACAAGGATGTCGACAGATACGCAGTATTTT. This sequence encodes CASTRMSTDTQYF.

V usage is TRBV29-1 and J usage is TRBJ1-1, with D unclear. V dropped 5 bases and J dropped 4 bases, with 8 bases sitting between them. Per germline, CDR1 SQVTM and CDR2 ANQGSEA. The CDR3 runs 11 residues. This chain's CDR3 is CSVREGTEAFF. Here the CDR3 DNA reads TGCAGCGTTAGGGAGGGCACTGAAGCTTTCTTT.

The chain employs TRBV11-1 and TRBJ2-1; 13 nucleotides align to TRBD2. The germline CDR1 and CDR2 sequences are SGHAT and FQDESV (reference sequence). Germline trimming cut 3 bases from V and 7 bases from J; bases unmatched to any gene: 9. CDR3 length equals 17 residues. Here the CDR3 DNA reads TGTGCCAGCAGCTTGGGACTAGCGGGGAGAGAGCAAAATGAGCAGTTCTTC. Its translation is CASSLGLAGREQNEQFF.

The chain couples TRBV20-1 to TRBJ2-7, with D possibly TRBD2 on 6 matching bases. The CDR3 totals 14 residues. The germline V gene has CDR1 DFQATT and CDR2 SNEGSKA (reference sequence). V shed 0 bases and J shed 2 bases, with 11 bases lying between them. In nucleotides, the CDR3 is TGCAGTGCTAGAGATCGATCTAGCGCCTACGAGCAGTACTTC. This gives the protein CSARDRSSAYEQYF.

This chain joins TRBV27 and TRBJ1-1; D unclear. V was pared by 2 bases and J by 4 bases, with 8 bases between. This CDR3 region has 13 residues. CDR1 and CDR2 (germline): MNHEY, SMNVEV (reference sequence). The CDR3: CASSLVVGTEAFF. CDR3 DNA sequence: TGTGCCAGCAGTTTAGTGGTAGGCACTGAAGCTTTCTTT.

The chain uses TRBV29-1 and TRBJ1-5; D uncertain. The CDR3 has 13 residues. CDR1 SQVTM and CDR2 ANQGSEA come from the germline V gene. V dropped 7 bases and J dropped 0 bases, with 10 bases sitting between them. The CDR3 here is CSGQDHSNQPQHF. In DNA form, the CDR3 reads TGCAGCGGGCAGGACCATAGCAATCAGCCCCAGCATTTT.

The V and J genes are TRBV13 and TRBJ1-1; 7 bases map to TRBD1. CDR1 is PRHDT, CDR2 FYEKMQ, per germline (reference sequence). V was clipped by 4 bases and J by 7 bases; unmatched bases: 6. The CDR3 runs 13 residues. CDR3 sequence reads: CASSSTGTGEAFF. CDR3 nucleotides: TGTGCCAGCAGCTCGACAGGGACGGGTGAAGCTTTCTTT.

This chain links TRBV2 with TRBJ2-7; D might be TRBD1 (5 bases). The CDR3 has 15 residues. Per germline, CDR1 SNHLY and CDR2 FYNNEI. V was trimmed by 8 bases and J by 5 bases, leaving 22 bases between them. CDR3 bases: TGTGCCAGCGGAAGACCCGACACGGGCAGGGACGAGCAGTACTTC. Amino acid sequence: CASGRPDTGRDEQYF.

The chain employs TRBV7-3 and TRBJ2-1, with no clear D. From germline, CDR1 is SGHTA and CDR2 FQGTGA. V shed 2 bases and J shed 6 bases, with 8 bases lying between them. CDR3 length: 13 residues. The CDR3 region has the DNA TGTGCCAGCAGCTTAGGGCACCTCAATGAGCAGTTCTTC. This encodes CASSLGHLNEQFF.

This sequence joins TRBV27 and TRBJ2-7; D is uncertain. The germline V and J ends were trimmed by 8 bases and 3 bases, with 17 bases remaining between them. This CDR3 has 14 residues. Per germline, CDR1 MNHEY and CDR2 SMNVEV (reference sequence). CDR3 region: CASPCSRLCYEQYF. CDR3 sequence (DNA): TGTGCCAGCCCCTGTTCAAGGCTGTGCTACGAGCAGTACTTC.

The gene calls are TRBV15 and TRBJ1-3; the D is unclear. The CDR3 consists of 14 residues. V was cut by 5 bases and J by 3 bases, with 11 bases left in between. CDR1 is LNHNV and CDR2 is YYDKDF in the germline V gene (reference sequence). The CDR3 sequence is CATSPSRSGNTIYF. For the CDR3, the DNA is TGTGCCACCAGCCCCTCTAGAAGTGGAAACACCATATATTTT.

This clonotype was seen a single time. The CDR3: CATAWTADQPQHF. The CDR3 nucleotides read TGTGCCACGGCCTGGACAGCCGATCAGCCCCAGCATTTT. V and J are TRBV27 and TRBJ1-5; D perhaps matches TRBD1 (6 bases). The germline V and J ends were trimmed by 10 bases and 5 bases, with 15 bases remaining between them. Germline lookup yields CDR1 MNHEY and CDR2 SMNVEV (reference sequence). The CDR3 runs 13 residues.

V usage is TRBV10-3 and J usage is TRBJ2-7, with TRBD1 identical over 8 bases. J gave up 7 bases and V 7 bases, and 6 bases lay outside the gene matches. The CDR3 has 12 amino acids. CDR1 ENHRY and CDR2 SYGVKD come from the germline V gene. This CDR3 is CAIIGTGGEQYF. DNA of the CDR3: TGTGCCATCATCGGGACAGGCGGGGAGCAGTACTTC.

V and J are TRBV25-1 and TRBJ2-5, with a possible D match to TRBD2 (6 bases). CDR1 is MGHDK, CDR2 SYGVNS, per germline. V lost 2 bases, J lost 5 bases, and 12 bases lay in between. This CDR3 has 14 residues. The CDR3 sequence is CASSENGGDETQYF. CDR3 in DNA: TGTGCCAGCAGTGAAAACGGAGGGGATGAGACCCAGTACTTC.

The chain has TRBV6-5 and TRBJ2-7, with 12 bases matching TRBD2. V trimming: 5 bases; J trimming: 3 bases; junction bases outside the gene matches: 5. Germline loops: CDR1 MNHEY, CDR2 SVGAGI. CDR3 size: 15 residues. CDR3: CASSPGTSGYYEQYF. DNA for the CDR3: TGTGCCAGCAGTCCCGGGACTAGCGGGTACTACGAGCAGTACTTC.

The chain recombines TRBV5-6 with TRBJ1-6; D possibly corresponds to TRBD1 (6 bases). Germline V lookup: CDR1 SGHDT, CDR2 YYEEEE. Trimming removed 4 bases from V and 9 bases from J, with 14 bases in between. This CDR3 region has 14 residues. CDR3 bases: TGTGCCAGCAGCCCTGGGGGAGGGGGTTCACCCCTCCACTTT. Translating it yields CASSPGGGGSPLHF.